These T cell receptor beta chains were read from a single sample in a study of early stage breast cancer tumors. Using immunoSEQ multiplex PCR, the repertoire was profiled, and TCRdb retains in-frame clones only, with some absent. Found here are about 51,000 clones, over 75% of them singletons; the top ten hold 3% to 4%. Sequenced: blood. These receptors were collected from a person aged 40 to 49 with breast cancer. The CDR3 runs from the conserved cysteine through the conserved F or W. The D gene is left open where the match is weak. The size entry is marked missing in some rows and otherwise reads once, few, many or a size class.

TRBJ2-3,-,TRBD1,TRBV7-9,CASRLDRGTDTQYF,TGTGCCAGCAGGCTGGACAGGGGTACAGATACGCAGTATTTT
TRBJ2-7,-,TRBD2,TRBV5-1,CASSAGLAGEQYF,TGCGCCAGCAGCGCGGGACTAGCGGGGGAGCAGTACTTC
TRBJ2-5,-,TRBD2,TRBV5-1,CASSLGLAGPGSQETQYF,TGCGCCAGCAGCCTTGGACTAGCGGGCCCCGGGAGTCAAGAGACCCAGTACTTC
TRBJ1-5,once,-,TRBV2,CASSEWGIQPQHF,TGTGCCAGCAGTGAATGGGGAATTCAGCCCCAGCATTTT
TRBJ2-2,-,TRBD1,TRBV9,CASQPTGASGELFF,TGTGCCAGCCAACCCACAGGGGCTAGCGGGGAGCTGTTTTTT
TRBJ1-1,-,-,TRBV2,CASSDSRDTEAFF,TGTGCCAGCAGTGATAGCCGGGACACTGAAGCTTTCTTT
TRBJ2-3,once,TRBD2,TRBV30,CAWSAGGDTQYF,TGTGCCTGGAGCGCGGGAGGGGATACGCAGTATTTT
TRBJ2-7,-,TRBD2,TRBV5-1,CASSLGGSGRANEQYF,TGCGCCAGCAGCTTGGGAGGTAGCGGGAGGGCCAACGAGCAGTACTTC
TRBJ1-5,-,TRBD1,TRBV6-5,CASSQGQGQPQHF,TGTGCCAGCAGCCAGGGACAGGGACAGCCCCAGCATTTT
TRBJ2-7,once,-,TRBV6-5,CASSYNREQYF,TGTGCCAGCAGTTACAATCGAGAGCAGTACTTC
TRBJ2-7,few,TRBD2,TRBV6-5,CASSRAGTISYEQYF,TGTGCCAGCAGTCGAGCGGGAACTATCTCCTACGAGCAGTACTTC